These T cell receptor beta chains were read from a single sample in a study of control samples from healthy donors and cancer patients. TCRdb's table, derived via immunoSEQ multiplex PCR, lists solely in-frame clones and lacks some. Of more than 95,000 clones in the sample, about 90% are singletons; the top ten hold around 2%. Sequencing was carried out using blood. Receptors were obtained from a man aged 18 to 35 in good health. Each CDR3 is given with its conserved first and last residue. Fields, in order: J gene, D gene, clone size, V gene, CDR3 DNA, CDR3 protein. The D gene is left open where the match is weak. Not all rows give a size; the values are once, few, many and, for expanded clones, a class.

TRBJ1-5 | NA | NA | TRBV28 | TGTGCCAGCAGCTCCCATGGGGGGGGGTCCTATCAGCCCCAGCATTTT | CASSSHGGGSYQPQHF
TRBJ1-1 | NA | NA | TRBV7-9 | TGTGCCAGCAGCTTTCGTGTACAGGAAGCTTTCTTT | CASSFRVQEAFF
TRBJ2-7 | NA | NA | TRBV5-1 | TGCGCCAGCAGCTTTGGGAATCGGAACGAGCAGTACTTC | CASSFGNRNEQYF
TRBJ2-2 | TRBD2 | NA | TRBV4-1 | TGCGCCAGCAGCCAGAGCGGGACTAGCAGGAGTGCAGGGGAGCTGTTTTTT | CASSQSGTSRSAGELFF
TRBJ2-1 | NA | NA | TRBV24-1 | TGTGCCACGGGATCGGGGGCCGAGCAGTTCTTC | CATGSGAEQFF
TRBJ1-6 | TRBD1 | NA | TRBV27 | TGTGCCAGCAGTCGAGGGACAGAGCCATTCTTCTATTCACCCCTCCACTTT | CASSRGTEPFFYSPLHF
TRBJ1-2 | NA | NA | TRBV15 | TGTGCCACCAGCAGAGGCAGCGATGGCTACACCTTC | CATSRGSDGYTF
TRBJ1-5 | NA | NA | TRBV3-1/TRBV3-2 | TGTGCCAGCAGCCAAGATCTGAAAAACAATCAGCCCCAGCATTTT | CASSQDLKNNQPQHF
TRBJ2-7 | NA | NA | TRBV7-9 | TGTGCCAGCAGCTTAGGACCCAGGGTGGAGTACTTC | CASSLGPRVEYF
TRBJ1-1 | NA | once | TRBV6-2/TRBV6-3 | TGTGCCAGCAGTTACCTGGCAGGAGCACTCATGAACACTGAAGCTTTCTTT | CASSYLAGALMNTEAFF
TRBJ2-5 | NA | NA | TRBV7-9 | TGTGCCAGCAGCTTAGTAGCTCGCCAAGAGACCCAGTACTTC | CASSLVARQETQYF
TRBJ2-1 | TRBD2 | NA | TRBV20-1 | TGCAGTGCTAGTATGATAACTAGCGGTTACAATGAGCAGTTCTTC | CSASMITSGYNEQFF
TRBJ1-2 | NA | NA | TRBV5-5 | TGTGCCAGCAGCACCACCTCTGGACAGCTCTATGGCTACACCTTC | CASSTTSGQLYGYTF
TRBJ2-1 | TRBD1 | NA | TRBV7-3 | TGTGCCAGCAGCTCACACGGGACAGCCTCCGGTGAGCAGTTCTTC | CASSSHGTASGEQFF
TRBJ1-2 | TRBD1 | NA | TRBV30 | TGTGCCTGGATGCTCCCAGGCAGGGGGGACTATGGCTACACCTTC | CAWMLPGRGDYGYTF
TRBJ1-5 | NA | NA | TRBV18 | TGTGCCAGCTCACTTGGAAATAATCAGCCCCAGCATTTT | CASSLGNNQPQHF
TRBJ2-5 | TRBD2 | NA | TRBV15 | TGTGCCACCAGCCCGGGACTAGCGGGGGGGGAGACCCAGTACTTC | CATSPGLAGGETQYF
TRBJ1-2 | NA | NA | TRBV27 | TGTGCCAGCAGTTGGACAGCCTCCTATGGCTACACCTTC | CASSWTASYGYTF
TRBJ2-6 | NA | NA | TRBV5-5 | TGTGCCAGCAGCTTGAGACCCGGACAGCTTCAATCTGGGGCCAACGTCCTGACTTTC | CASSLRPGQLQSGANVLTF
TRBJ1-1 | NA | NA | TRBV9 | TGTGCCAGCAGCGTAGCGAGGGGAGGCACTGAAGCTTTCTTT | CASSVARGGTEAFF
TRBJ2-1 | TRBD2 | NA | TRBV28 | TGTGCCATCAGGGCGGCTAGCGGGTACAATGAGCAGTTCTTC | CAIRAASGYNEQFF
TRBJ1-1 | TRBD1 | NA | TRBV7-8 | TGTGCCAGCAGCCAAAAACAGGGGTTGGGAACTGAAGCTTTCTTT | CASSQKQGLGTEAFF
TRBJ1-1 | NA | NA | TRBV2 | TGTGCCAGCACTAGAGGGCCAGCACAAAACACTGAAGCTTTCTTT | CASTRGPAQNTEAFF
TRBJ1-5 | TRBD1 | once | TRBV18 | TGTGCCAGCTCACAGGCTTGGAAGGGGGCTCAGCCCCAGCATTTT | CASSQAWKGAQPQHF
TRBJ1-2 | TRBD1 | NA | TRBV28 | TGTGCCAGCACCGAACAGGGGAGGAACTATGGCTACACCTTC | CASTEQGRNYGYTF
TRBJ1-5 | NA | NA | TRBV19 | TGTGCCAGTAGTATGAAAGTCCCTAGCAATCAGCCCCAGCATTTT | CASSMKVPSNQPQHF
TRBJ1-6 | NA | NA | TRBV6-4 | TGTGCCAGCAGTGACGGCGGACCCCTCCACTTT | CASSDGGPLHF
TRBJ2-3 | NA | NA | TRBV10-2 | TGCGCCAGCAGTGAGAGGGAGAAGTCCACAGATACGCAGTATTTT | CASSEREKSTDTQYF
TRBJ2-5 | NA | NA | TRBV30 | TGTGCCTGGAGTGTACAAGGGGAGACCCAGTACTTC | CAWSVQGETQYF
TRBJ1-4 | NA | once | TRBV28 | TGTGCCAGCAAGTCGGGACCCCGAAATGAAAAACTGTTTTTT | CASKSGPRNEKLFF
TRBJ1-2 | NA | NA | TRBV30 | TGTGCCTGGAGTGTACCCAGGGACGGCTACACCTTC | CAWSVPRDGYTF
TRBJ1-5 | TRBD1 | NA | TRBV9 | TGTGCCAGCAGCGTAGGCCCAGGGGGTGCTGTAAATCAGCCCCAGCATTTT | CASSVGPGGAVNQPQHF
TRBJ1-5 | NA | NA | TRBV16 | TGTGCCAGCAGCCAATCGAGCGCAGGGAACGTACAGCCCCAGCATTTT | CASSQSSAGNVQPQHF
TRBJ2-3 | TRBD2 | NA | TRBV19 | TGTGCCAGTAGTATGTCTAGCGGGAGCAGCGATACGCAGTATTTT | CASSMSSGSSDTQYF
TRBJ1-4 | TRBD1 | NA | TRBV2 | TGTGCCAGCGCCAGTCGTATGGGACAGGGGGCCGAAAAACTGTTTTTT | CASASRMGQGAEKLFF
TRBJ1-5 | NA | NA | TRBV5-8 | TGTGCCAGCAGCCCGGAAGGTGCAAGCCTCATGGGGTCCCAGCATTTT | CASSPEGASLMGSQHF
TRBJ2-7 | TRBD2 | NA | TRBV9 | TGTGCCAGCAGCGGGACTAGCGGACCCTACGAGCAGTACTTC | CASSGTSGPYEQYF
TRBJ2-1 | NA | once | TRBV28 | TGTGCCAGCAGTCTCTACTTCAATGAGCAGTTCTTC | CASSLYFNEQFF
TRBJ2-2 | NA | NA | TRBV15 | TGTGCCACCAGCAGAGATAATTGGGGCGGGGAGCTGTTTTTT | CATSRDNWGGELFF
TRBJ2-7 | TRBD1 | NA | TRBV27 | TGTGCCAGCAGTTTCGGGACAGGGAATGGCGAGCAGTACTTC | CASSFGTGNGEQYF
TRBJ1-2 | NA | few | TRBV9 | TGTGCCAGCAGCGTGCGAGGGGCAGAACTCTCCGGCTACACCTTC | CASSVRGAELSGYTF
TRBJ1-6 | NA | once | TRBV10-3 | TGTGCCACCCAGAGCTCCTATAATTCACCCCTCCACTTT | CATQSSYNSPLHF
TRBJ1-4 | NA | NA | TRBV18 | TGTGCCAGCTCAGCTCCGTTCGGATCGATTAATGAAAAACTGTTTTTT | CASSAPFGSINEKLFF
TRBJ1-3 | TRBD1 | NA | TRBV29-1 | TGCAGCGTTGTCCGGACGGGGGACAGAGGAAACACCATATATTTT | CSVVRTGDRGNTIYF
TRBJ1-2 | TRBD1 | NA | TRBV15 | TGTGCCACCAGCAGAGATTCAGGGGGCGGGGGTGGCTACACCTTC | CATSRDSGGGGGYTF
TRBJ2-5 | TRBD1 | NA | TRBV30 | TGTGCCTGGAGTCGGGACAGGGGGAAAGAGACCCAGTACTTC | CAWSRDRGKETQYF
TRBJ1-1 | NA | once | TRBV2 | TGTGCCAGCAGTGAAGAGAGTCGGGTCGTGGCTGAAGCTTTCTTT | CASSEESRVVAEAFF
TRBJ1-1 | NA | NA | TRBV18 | TGTGCCAGCTCACCACTCGACCGAGGAGGCACTGAAGCTTTCTTT | CASSPLDRGGTEAFF
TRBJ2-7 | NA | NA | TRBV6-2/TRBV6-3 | TGTGCCAGCAGTTACCCCGGGGACGAGCAGTACTTC | CASSYPGDEQYF